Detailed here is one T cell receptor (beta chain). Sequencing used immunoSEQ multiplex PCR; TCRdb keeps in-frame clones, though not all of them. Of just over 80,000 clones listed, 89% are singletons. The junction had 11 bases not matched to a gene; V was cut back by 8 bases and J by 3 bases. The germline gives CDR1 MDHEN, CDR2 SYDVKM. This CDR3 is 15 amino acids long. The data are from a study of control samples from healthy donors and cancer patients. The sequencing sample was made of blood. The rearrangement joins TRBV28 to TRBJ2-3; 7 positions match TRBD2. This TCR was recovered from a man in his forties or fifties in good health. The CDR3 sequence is CASSPSGAPTDTQYF. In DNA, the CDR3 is TGTGCCAGCTCCCCGAGCGGGGCCCCTACAGATACGCAGTATTTT.